This entry lists 22 T cell receptor beta chains sequenced from one sample in a study of blood T cell repertoires in COVID-19. The repertoire was sequenced with immunoSEQ multiplex PCR; TCRdb's copy has only in-frame clones and lacks some. The sample has more than 300,000 clones; about 90% are singletons. The specimen was peripheral blood. Receptors were obtained from a man aged 18 to 29 who had recovered from COVID-19.

The chain employs TRBV7-3 and TRBJ2-3; D possibly corresponds to TRBD1 (5 bases). V dropped 1 base and J dropped 5 bases, with 13 bases sitting between them. Germline V gene sequence: CDR1 SGHTA, CDR2 FQGTGA. CDR3 length: 15 residues. The chain's CDR3 is CASSLRPRDEDTQYF. In DNA, the CDR3 is TGTGCCAGCAGCTTAAGGCCCAGGGATGAAGATACGCAGTATTTT.

The rearrangement links TRBV14 to TRBJ2-7; TRBD2 is a possible D gene (6 bases). The V and J ends lost 1 base and 10 bases respectively, with 14 bases between them. The CDR3 consists of 13 residues. CDR1 and CDR2 (germline): SGHDN, FVKESK. The CDR3 region is CASSQGLSSDQYF. CDR3 bases: TGTGCCAGCAGCCAAGGCCTTTCTAGCGACCAGTACTTC.

The chain recombines TRBV27 with TRBJ1-1; no clear D. Trimming pared 2 bases from V and 1 base from J, leaving 8 bases between. This CDR3 region has 14 residues. Germline CDR1 reads MNHEY; CDR2 reads SMNVEV (reference sequence). The CDR3 here is CASSLRSSNTEAFF. The CDR3, as DNA: TGTGCCAGCAGTTTACGCAGTTCGAACACTGAAGCTTTCTTT.

V is TRBV19 and J is TRBJ1-1, with 8 bases that match TRBD1. The V segment lost 6 bases and the J segment 4 bases; nucleotides outside the gene matches: 1. In germline, CDR1 is LNHDA, CDR2 SQIVND (reference sequence). The CDR3 sequence is 12 residues long. CDR3 residues: CASRTGVTEAFF. CDR3 nucleotides: TGTGCCAGTAGGACAGGGGTCACTGAAGCTTTCTTT.

This clone turned up a few times. The genes are TRBV3-1 (or the pseudogene TRBV3-2) and TRBJ1-4; D might be TRBD1 (6 bases). Germline CDR1 is LGHDT and CDR2 is YNNKEL (reference sequence). Deletions cut 3 bases from V and 7 bases from J, with 12 bases between. This CDR3 contains 14 residues. CDR3 protein: CASSQEQGSEKLFF. Here the CDR3 DNA reads TGTGCCAGCAGCCAGGAACAGGGCAGTGAAAAACTGTTTTTT.

The V gene is TRBV15, the J gene TRBJ1-2; TRBD1 matches at 9 bases. The CDR3 is made up of 15 amino acids. Trimming took 2 bases from V and 2 from J; bases not matched to a gene: 3. Per the germline V gene, CDR1 is LNHNV and CDR2 is YYDKDF (reference sequence). CDR3 DNA sequence: TGTGCCACCAGCAGATACGGACAGGGGAACTATGGCTACACCTTC. It encodes CATSRYGQGNYGYTF.

This CDR3 is CASSDTGAGELFF. The CDR3 DNA reads as TGTGCCAGCAGTGATACGGGGGCCGGGGAGCTGTTTTTT. This chain connects TRBV2 to TRBJ2-2, with TRBD2 as a possible D gene (6 bases). Germline-derived CDR1 and CDR2 are SNHLY and FYNNEI. This CDR3 spans 13 amino acids. V was pared by 3 bases and J by 6 bases, with 8 bases between. Together with reference TRBV2 and TRBJ2-2, the CDR3 gives the full variable domain: EPEVTQTPSHQVTQMGQEVILRCVPISNHLYFYWYRQILGQKVEFLVSFYNNEISEKSEIFDDQFSVERPDGSNFTLKIRSTKLEDSAMYFCASSDTGAGELFFGEGSRLTVL.

The rearrangement uses TRBV6-5 and TRBJ1-4; D unresolved. V was clipped by 5 bases and J by 2 bases, with 12 bases between them. Germline V gene sequence: CDR1 MNHEY, CDR2 SVGAGI. There are 15 residues in the CDR3. CDR3 sequence reads: CASSPIAPTNEKLFF. CDR3 DNA: TGTGCCAGCAGTCCTATTGCCCCGACTAATGAAAAACTGTTTTTT.

This clone was recorded once. This specimen includes other DNA sequences encoding the same CDR3. This chain joins TRBV12-3 or TRBV12-4 and TRBJ1-1, with unresolved D. CDR3 length: 13 amino acids. V lost 3 bases, J lost 1 base, and 6 bases lay in between. The CDR3 DNA reads TGTGCCAGCAGTTTCGGAGGGAACACTGAAGCTTTCTTT. Translating it yields CASSFGGNTEAFF.

V is TRBV12-3 or TRBV12-4 and J is TRBJ2-7; 8 bases are shared with TRBD1. With 6 bases clipped from V and 4 bases from J, the junction kept 5 bases outside the gene matches. CDR3 length equals 13 residues. CDR3 DNA sequence: TGTGCCAGCAGGCCACAGGGGGTTTACGAGCAGTACTTC. Protein product: CASRPQGVYEQYF.

The chain couples TRBV2 to TRBJ2-3; 11 bases map to TRBD2. The trim removed 8 bases at V and 3 bases at J, leaving 4 bases unmatched. This CDR3 contains 14 residues. CDR1 is SNHLY, CDR2 FYNNEI, per germline. CDR3: CASRWTSGTDTQYF. CDR3 DNA sequence: TGTGCCAGCCGCTGGACTAGCGGGACAGATACGCAGTATTTT. Full variable domain (rest looked up from reference TRBV2 and TRBJ2-3): EPEVTQTPSHQVTQMGQEVILRCVPISNHLYFYWYRQILGQKVEFLVSFYNNEISEKSEIFDDQFSVERPDGSNFTLKIRSTKLEDSAMYFCASRWTSGTDTQYFGPGTRLTVL.

V and J are TRBV21-1 and TRBJ1-2; the D call TRBD1 from the table was never checked on the DNA. TRBV21-1 is listed as a pseudogene. The CDR3 consists of 13 residues. CDR3 coding DNA: TGTGCCAGTATTTTCAGGGATTTCTCTGGCTACACCTTC. It is translated as CASIFRDFSGYTF.

The chain carries TRBV9 and TRBJ1-6, with a weak D call TRBD1 (5 bases). This CDR3 spans 17 amino acids. Germline assignment: CDR1 SGDLS and CDR2 YYNGEE. V lost 4 bases and J 0 bases, leaving 14 bases between the germline ends. The CDR3 coding sequence is TGTGCCAGCAGCCCCGGCGGGGGGAGCTCCTATAATTCACCCCTCCACTTT. Amino acid sequence: CASSPGGGSSYNSPLHF.

The chain uses TRBV5-6 and TRBJ2-5; TRBD1 might be the D (6 bases). This CDR3 is built from 15 residues. V gave up 0 bases and J gave up 2 bases, with 11 bases separating them. CDR1 and CDR2 from the germline V gene are SGHDT and YYEEEE. For the CDR3, the DNA is TGTGCCAGCAGCTTGGCCGTGACAGGACAAGAGACCCAGTACTTC. Its protein is CASSLAVTGQETQYF. Based on the CDR3 plus reference TRBV5-6 and TRBJ2-5, the full variable domain is DAGVTQSPTHLIKTRGQQVTLRCSPKSGHDTVSWYQQALGQGPQFIFQYYEEEERQRGNFPDRFSGHQFPNYSSELNVNALLLGDSALYLCASSLAVTGQETQYFGPGTRLLVL.

This chain connects TRBV9 to TRBJ2-7; possible D gene TRBD1, 6 bases. The V gene lost 0 bases and the J gene lost 4 bases, with 14 bases spanning the gap. CDR1 SGDLS and CDR2 YYNGEE come from the germline V gene. This CDR3 is 15 amino acids long. The CDR3 sequence: CASSVDGQGTYEQYF. Here the CDR3 DNA reads TGTGCCAGCAGCGTAGATGGTCAGGGGACATACGAGCAGTACTTC.

The rearrangement links TRBV2 to TRBJ2-1, with D perhaps matching TRBD2 (6 bases). The CDR3 has 14 amino acids. Trimming cost V 6 bases and J 7 bases, with 16 bases left between them. Per the germline V gene, CDR1 is SNHLY and CDR2 is FYNNEI. The CDR3: CASRDGTRGNEQFF. CDR3 in DNA: TGTGCCAGCAGAGACGGGACTCGAGGGAATGAGCAGTTCTTC.

V gene TRBV6-5 combines with J gene TRBJ2-7, with 8 bases identical to TRBD2. Germline V gene sequence: CDR1 MNHEY, CDR2 SVGAGI. The CDR3 is 13 residues long. The J segment lost 7 bases and the V segment lost 6 bases, leaving 8 bases of the junction unmatched. Here the CDR3 reads CASSPGGGEEQYF. CDR3 coding DNA: TGTGCCAGCAGCCCCGGGGGGGGCGAGGAGCAGTACTTC.

The V call is TRBV5-1, the J call TRBJ2-7; TRBD1 matches at 10 bases. The CDR3 loop spans 15 amino acids. From germline, CDR1 is SGHRS and CDR2 YFSETQ. The V gene end was trimmed by 4 bases and the J gene end by 3 bases; junction bases not matched to a gene: 7. CDR3 coding DNA: TGCGCCAGCAGCCAATTGGGGACAGGGGACTACGAGCAGTACTTC. This sequence encodes CASSQLGTGDYEQYF.

The count of this clone is one. The chain carries TRBV5-1 and TRBJ2-7, with 7 bases matching TRBD1. The V segment lost 4 bases and the J segment 0 bases; nucleotides outside the gene matches: 13. Germline V CDR1 and CDR2: SGHRS, YFSETQ. The CDR3 has 17 residues. The CDR3: CASSANTIGTDSYEQYF. The CDR3 bases are TGCGCCAGCAGCGCAAACACCATCGGGACAGACTCCTACGAGCAGTACTTC.

The rearrangement joins TRBV6-5 to TRBJ1-5; D call uncertain. The germline V and J ends were trimmed by 6 bases and 0 bases, with 9 bases remaining between them. The germline gives CDR1 MNHEY, CDR2 SVGAGI. The CDR3 extends over 14 amino acids. CDR3 bases: TGTGCCAGCAGGCAAACAGTTAGCAATCAGCCCCAGCATTTT. Its translation: CASRQTVSNQPQHF.

The rearrangement uses TRBV7-9 and TRBJ2-3, with 7 bases lining up with TRBD2. The J segment lost 2 bases and the V segment lost 4 bases, leaving 6 bases of the junction unmatched. Per the germline V gene, CDR1 is SEHNR and CDR2 is FQNEAQ (reference sequence). This CDR3 comprises 15 residues. Written as DNA, the CDR3 is TGTGCCAGCAGCTACGAGCGGGGAAACACAGATACGCAGTATTTT. Its translation is CASSYERGNTDTQYF.

This rearrangement joins TRBV18 to TRBJ2-7; 8 bases line up with TRBD1. The CDR3 spans 13 residues. V lost 3 bases and J lost 4; bases outside the gene matches: 2. Germline CDR1 is KGHSH and CDR2 is LQKENI. CDR3 sequence (DNA): TGTGCCAGCTCACCCCAGGGGGCTTACGAGCAGTACTTC. This encodes CASSPQGAYEQYF.